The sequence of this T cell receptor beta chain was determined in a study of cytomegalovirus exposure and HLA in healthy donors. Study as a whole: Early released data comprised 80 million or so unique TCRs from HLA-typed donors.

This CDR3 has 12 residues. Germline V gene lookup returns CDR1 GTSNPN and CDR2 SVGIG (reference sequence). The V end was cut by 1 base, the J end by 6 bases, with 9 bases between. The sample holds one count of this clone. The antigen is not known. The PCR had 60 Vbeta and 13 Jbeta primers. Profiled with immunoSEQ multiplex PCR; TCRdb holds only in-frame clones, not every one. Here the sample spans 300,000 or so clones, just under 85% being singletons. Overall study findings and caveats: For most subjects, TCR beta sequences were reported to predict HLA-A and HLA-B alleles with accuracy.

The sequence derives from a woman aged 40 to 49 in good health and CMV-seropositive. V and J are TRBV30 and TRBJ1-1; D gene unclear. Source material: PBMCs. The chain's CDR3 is CAWSGFRSEAFF. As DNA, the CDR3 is TGTGCCTGGAGTGGTTTTCGTTCTGAAGCTTTCTTT.